The T cell receptor (beta chain) described here comes from a study of T cells in Graves' hyperthyroidism and ophthalmopathy. Study-wide points: Model output signaled ophthalmopathy a median approximately 6.2 months ahead of onset.

This clonotype was picked up many times. Its antigen is not identified. Researchers amplified the TCR beta CDR3 regions from RNA transcripts. An initial round of RT-PCR targeting the TCR CDR3 relied on the HTBI primer set. TCRdb independently ran MiXCR on the multiplex PCR reads; one entry per CDR3 protein. This sample has about 640,000 distinct CDR3 sequences; more than 12% occur once, and the top ten carry about an eighth. Ophthalmopathy patients all had a Clinical Activity Score of at least 3, a NOSPECS grade of at least 4 and disease under 3 months old. J lost 8 bases, V lost 1 base, and 6 bases had no gene match. The CDR3 has 16 amino acids. In germline, CDR1 is KGHSH, CDR2 LQKENI.

Sequenced sample: blood. The TCR originated in a woman in her forties or fifties with Graves' ophthalmopathy. This chain uses TRBV18 with TRBJ2-1; 12 bases map to TRBD1. In DNA form, the CDR3 reads TGTGCCAGCTCACCACGGGGACAGGGGGCTCTCTATGAGCAGTTCTTC. Its translation: CASSPRGQGALYEQFF.